This TCR beta chain is drawn from a study of OX40 agonist ivuxolimab in advanced cancers. Whole-study context: Dosing consisted of intravenous ivuxolimab at 0.01 to 10 mg/kg every 2 weeks.

The method was immunoSEQ multiplex PCR; TCRdb's version includes in-frame clones alone and lacks a portion of them. The repertoire holds roughly 50,000 clones, with over 85% as singletons. The V gene lost 1 base and the J gene lost 7 bases, with 20 bases spanning the gap. The CDR3 is 17 amino acids. Germline V gene sequence: CDR1 SGHTA, CDR2 FQGNSA. The source of this sequence is an adult with an advanced solid tumor such as melanoma, head and neck, liver or kidney cancer. The specimen was CD4+ or CD8+ T cells sorted from blood, collected in a trial of the OX40 agonist ivuxolimab. The chain is built from TRBV7-2 and TRBJ2-1; a possible D gene is TRBD2 (6 bases). This CDR3 reads CASSLVLSNGAGNEQFF. DNA of the CDR3: TGTGCCAGCAGCTTAGTCTTAAGTAACGGGGCGGGGAATGAGCAGTTCTTC.